This T cell receptor beta chain was retrieved from a study of T-cell reconstitution after alpha-beta-depleted transplantation in children. V was cut by 4 bases and J by 4 bases, with 10 bases left in between. This CDR3 region has 13 residues. Germline CDR1 and CDR2: SGHTA and FQGNSA. For this clonotype: What it binds is not known.

A library of TCRbeta sequences, prepared with unique molecular identifiers, was generated. TCRdb re-called the PCR reads through MiXCR, storing one row per CDR3 protein. This table holds about 110,000 distinct CDR3 sequences, roughly 24% found once. Study outcomes and limitations: Diversity of TCRbeta at day 60 was high in some patients, arising from surviving recipient T cells and thymic progenitors. The authors attributed T-cell counts and diversity one year after transplant mostly to newly produced T cells. The study reportedly traced alpha-beta T cells about two months after transplant to several hundred expanded graft clones.

This chain links TRBV7-2 with TRBJ1-1, with a tentative D call TRBD1 (6 bases). This receptor was obtained from a male patient aged 2 to 9 who had a stem cell transplant for chronic granulomatous disease, so the T cells may come from the graft donor. The sample in question was PBMCs, mostly from graft donor cells, obtained 180 days after TCRalphabeta/CD19-depleted stem cell transplant. The DNA of the CDR3 is TGTGCCAGCAGCTCGAGGGGGGGCACTGAAGCTTTCTTT. It translates to CASSSRGGTEAFF.